This T cell receptor (beta chain) was identified in a study of PD-1 blockade in classical Hodgkin lymphoma. Study summary: Patients in the cohort were put on intravenous nivolumab, 3 mg/kg every 2 weeks. Findings of the study overall: While CD8+ TCR diversity did not rise significantly by C4D1, CD4+ TCR diversity did. Newly diagnosed and completely responding patients shared comparable baseline diversity. Before treatment, TCR diversity in newly diagnosed patients was reportedly lower than in healthy donors.

Concerning this clone itself: Its specificity is unknown.

The V gene lost 0 bases and the J gene lost 4 bases, with 11 bases spanning the gap. The germline CDR1 and CDR2 sequences are MNHNY and SVGAGI (reference sequence). The CDR3 loop spans 15 amino acids. Patients all relapsed after autologous stem cell transplantation, and there was variation in brentuximab vedotin exposure. Measured with immunoSEQ multiplex PCR; TCRdb has only the in-frame clones, and not every one. The sample gives approximately 60,000 clones, over 85% of which show up once; about 9.6% is in the top ten. The V call is TRBV6-6, the J call TRBJ2-3; D is perhaps TRBD1 or TRBD2 (5 bases each). The receptor's source is a human donor with classical Hodgkin lymphoma. Here the sequenced sample was peripheral blood mononuclear cells (PBMCs), taken at baseline. The CDR3 region is CASSYSRGVADTQYF. The CDR3 nucleotides read TGTGCCAGCAGTTACTCGAGAGGGGTGGCAGATACGCAGTATTTT.